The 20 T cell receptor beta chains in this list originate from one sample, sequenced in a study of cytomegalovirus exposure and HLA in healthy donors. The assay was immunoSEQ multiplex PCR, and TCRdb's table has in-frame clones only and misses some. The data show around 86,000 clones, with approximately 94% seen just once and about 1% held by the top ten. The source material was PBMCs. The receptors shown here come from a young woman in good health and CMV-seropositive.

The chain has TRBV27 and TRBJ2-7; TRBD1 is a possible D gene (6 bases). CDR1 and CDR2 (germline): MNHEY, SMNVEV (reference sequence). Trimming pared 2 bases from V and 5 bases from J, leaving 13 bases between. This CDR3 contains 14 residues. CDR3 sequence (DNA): TGTGCCAGCAGTTTAGGACAGTTTATCCACGAGCAGTACTTC. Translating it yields CASSLGQFIHEQYF.

The CDR3 nucleotides read TGTGCCAGCAGCCCCACAGGGGGCGTTGGAAACACCATATATTTT. Its protein is CASSPTGGVGNTIYF. The V gene is TRBV28, the J gene TRBJ1-3, with TRBD1 identical over 9 bases. The CDR3 extends over 15 amino acids. Trimming cost V 6 bases and J 3 bases; bases outside gene matches: 6. CDR1 is MDHEN and CDR2 is SYDVKM in the germline V gene.

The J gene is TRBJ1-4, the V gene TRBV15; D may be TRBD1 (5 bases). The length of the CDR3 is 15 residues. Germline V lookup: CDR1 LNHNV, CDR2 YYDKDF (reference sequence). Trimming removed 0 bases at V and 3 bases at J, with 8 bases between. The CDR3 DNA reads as TGTGCCACCAGCAGAGACGGGACTCCTAATGAAAAACTGTTTTTT. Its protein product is CATSRDGTPNEKLFF.

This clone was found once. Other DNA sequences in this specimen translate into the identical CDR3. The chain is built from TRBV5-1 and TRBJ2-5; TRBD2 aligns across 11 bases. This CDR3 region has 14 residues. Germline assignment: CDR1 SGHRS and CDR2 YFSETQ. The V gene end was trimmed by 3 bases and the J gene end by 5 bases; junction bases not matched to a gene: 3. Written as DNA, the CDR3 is TGCGCCAGCAGCTCTCGACTAGCGGGGGAGACCCAGTACTTC. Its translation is CASSSRLAGETQYF.

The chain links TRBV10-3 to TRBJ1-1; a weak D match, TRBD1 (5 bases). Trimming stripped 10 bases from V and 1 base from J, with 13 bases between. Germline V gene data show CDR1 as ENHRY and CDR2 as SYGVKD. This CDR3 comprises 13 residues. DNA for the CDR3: TGTGCCACCTTGGGACTGCCGAACACTGAAGCTTTCTTT. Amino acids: CATLGLPNTEAFF.

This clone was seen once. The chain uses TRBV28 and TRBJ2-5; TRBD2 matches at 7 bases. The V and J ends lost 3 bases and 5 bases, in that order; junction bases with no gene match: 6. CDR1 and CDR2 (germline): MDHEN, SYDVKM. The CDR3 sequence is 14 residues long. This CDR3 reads CASSFRGGSETQYF. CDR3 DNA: TGTGCCAGCAGTTTCCGGGGCGGGAGCGAGACCCAGTACTTC. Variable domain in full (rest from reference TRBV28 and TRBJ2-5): DVKVTQSSRYLVKRTGEKVFLECVQDMDHENMFWYRQDPGLGLRLIYFSYDVKMKEKGDIPEGYSVSREKKERFSLILESASTNQTSMYLCASSFRGGSETQYFGPGTRLLVL.

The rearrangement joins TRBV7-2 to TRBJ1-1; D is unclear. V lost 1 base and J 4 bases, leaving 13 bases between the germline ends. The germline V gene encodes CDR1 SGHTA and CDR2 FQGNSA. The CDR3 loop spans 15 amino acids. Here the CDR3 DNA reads TGTGCCAGCAGCTTAGTCCCCATGCCGGGCACTGAAGCTTTCTTT. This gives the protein CASSLVPMPGTEAFF.

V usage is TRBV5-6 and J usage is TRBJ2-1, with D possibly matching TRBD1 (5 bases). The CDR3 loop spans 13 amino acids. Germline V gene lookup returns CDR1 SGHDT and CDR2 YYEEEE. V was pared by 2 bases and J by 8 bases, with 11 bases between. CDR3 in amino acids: CASSLSRGDEQFF. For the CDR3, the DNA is TGTGCCAGCAGCTTATCTAGGGGTGATGAGCAGTTCTTC. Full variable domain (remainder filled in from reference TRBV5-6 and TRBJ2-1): DAGVTQSPTHLIKTRGQQVTLRCSPKSGHDTVSWYQQALGQGPQFIFQYYEEEERQRGNFPDRFSGHQFPNYSSELNVNALLLGDSALYLCASSLSRGDEQFFGPGTRLTVL.

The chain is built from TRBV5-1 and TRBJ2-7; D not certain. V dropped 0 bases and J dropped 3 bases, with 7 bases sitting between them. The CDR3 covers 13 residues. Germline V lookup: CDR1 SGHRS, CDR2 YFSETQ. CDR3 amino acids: CASSLAPLYEQYF. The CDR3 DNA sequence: TGCGCCAGCAGCTTGGCCCCTCTCTACGAGCAGTACTTC. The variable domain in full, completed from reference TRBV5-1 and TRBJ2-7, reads KAGVTQTPRYLIKTRGQQVTLSCSPISGHRSVSWYQQTPGQGLQFLFEYFSETQRNKGNFPGRFSGRQFSNSRSEMNVSTLELGDSALYLCASSLAPLYEQYFGPGTRLTVT.

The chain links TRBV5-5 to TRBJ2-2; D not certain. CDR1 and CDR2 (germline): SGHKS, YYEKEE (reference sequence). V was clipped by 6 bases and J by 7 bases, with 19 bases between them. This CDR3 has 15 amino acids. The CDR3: CASTDQRLSGGELFF. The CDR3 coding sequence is TGTGCCAGCACCGATCAGCGTTTGAGTGGCGGGGAGCTGTTTTTT.

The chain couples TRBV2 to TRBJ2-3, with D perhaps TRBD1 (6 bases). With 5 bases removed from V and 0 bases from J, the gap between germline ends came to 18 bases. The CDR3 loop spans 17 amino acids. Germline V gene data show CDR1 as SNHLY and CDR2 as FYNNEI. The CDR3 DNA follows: TGTGCCAGCAGTAACAGGGTTTCTCCAATTAGCACAGATACGCAGTATTTT. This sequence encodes CASSNRVSPISTDTQYF.

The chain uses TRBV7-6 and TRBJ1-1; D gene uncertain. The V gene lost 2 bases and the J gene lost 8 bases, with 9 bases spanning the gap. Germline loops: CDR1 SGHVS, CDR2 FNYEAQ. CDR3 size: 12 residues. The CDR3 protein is CASSLKTGEAFF. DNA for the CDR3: TGTGCCAGCAGCTTAAAAACGGGGGAAGCTTTCTTT.

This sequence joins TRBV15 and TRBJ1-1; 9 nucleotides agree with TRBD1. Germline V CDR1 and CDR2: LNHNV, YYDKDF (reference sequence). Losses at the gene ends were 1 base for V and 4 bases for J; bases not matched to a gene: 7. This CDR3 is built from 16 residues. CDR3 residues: CATSRGGTGLTTEAFF. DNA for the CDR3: TGTGCCACCAGCAGAGGGGGGACAGGGCTGACCACTGAAGCTTTCTTT.

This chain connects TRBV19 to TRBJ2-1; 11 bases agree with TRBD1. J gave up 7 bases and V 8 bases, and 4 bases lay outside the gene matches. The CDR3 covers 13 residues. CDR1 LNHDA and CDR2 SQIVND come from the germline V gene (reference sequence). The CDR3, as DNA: TGTGCCAGTGGGACAGGGGGATGGAATGAGCAGTTCTTC. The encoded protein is CASGTGGWNEQFF.

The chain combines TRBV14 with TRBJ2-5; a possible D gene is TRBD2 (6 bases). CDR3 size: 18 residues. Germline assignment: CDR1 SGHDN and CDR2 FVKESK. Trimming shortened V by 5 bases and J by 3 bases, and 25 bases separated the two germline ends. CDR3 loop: CASSEGPFLGGPEETQYF. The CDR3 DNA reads TGTGCCAGCAGCGAAGGGCCTTTCCTGGGAGGCCCGGAAGAGACCCAGTACTTC.

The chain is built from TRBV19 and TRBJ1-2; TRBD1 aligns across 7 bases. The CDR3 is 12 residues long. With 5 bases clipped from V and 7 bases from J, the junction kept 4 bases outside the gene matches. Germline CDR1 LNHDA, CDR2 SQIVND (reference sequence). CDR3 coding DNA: TGTGCCAGTAGTGCGCACAGGGGTGGCTACACCTTC. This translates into CASSAHRGGYTF.

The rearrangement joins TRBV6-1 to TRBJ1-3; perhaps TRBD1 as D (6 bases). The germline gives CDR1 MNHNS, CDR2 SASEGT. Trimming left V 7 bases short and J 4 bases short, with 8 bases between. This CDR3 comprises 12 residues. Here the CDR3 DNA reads TGTGCCAGCACAGGGGTCGGAAACACCATATATTTT. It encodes CASTGVGNTIYF.

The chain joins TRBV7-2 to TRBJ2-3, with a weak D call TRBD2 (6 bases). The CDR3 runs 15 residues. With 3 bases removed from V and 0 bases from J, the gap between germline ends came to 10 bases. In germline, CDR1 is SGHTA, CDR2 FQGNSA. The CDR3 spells CASSFAGSSTDTQYF. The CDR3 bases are TGTGCCAGCAGCTTCGCGGGGTCTAGCACAGATACGCAGTATTTT. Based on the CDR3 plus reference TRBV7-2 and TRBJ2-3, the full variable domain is GAGVSQSPSNKVTEKGKDVELRCDPISGHTALYWYRQSLGQGLEFLIYFQGNSAPDKSGLPSDRFSAERTGGSVSTLTIQRTQQEDSAVYLCASSFAGSSTDTQYFGPGTRLTVL.

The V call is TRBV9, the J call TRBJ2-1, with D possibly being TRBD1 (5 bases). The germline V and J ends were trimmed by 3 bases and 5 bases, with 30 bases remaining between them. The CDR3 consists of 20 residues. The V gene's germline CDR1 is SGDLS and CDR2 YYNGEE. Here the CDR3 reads CASSATTPRMGLRGNNEQFF. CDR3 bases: TGTGCCAGCAGCGCAACCACCCCAAGGATGGGGTTAAGGGGTAACAATGAGCAGTTCTTC.

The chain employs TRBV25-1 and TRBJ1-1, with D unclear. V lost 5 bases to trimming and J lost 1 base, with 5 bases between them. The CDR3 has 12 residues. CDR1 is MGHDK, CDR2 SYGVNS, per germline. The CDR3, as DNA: TGTGCCAGCAGTAGCAAGAACACTGAAGCTTTCTTT. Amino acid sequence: CASSSKNTEAFF. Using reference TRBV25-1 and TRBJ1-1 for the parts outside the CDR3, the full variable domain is EADIYQTPRYLVIGTGKKITLECSQTMGHDKMYWYQQDPGMELHLIHYSYGVNSTEKGDLSSESTVSRIRTEHFPLTLESARPSHTSQYLCASSSKNTEAFFGQGTRLTVV.